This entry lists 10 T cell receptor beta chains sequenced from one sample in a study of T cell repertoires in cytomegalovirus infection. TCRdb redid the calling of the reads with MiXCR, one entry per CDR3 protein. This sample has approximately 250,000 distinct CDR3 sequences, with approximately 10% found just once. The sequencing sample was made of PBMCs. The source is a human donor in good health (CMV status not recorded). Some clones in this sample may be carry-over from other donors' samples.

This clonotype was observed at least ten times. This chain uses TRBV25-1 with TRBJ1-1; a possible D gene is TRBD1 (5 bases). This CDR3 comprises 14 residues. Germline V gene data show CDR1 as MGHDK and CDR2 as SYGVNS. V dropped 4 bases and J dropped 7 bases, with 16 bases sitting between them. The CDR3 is CASSAYDRGFEAFF. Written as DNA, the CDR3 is TGTGCCAGCAGTGCTTATGACAGAGGCTTTGAAGCTTTCTTT.

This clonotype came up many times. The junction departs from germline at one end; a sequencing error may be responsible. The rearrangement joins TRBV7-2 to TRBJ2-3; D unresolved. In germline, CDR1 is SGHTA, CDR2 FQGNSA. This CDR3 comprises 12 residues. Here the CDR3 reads CASSLVRDTQYF. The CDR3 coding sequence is TGTGCCAGCAGTTTAGTAAGAGATACGCAGTATTTT.

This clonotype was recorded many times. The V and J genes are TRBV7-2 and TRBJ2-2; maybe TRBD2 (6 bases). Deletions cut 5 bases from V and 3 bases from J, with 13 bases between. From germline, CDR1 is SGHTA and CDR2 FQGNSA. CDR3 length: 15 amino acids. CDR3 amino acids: CASSRAGLDTGELFF. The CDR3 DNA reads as TGTGCCAGCAGCCGGGCGGGGTTGGACACCGGGGAGCTGTTTTTT.

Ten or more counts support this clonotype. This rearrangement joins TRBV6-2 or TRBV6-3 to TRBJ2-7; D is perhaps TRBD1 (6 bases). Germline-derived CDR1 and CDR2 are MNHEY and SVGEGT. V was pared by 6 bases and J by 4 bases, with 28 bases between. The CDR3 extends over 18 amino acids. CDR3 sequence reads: CASSYDRESGRGFYEQYF. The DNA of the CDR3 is TGTGCCAGCAGCTACGACCGGGAAAGCGGCAGGGGCTTTTACGAGCAGTACTTC.

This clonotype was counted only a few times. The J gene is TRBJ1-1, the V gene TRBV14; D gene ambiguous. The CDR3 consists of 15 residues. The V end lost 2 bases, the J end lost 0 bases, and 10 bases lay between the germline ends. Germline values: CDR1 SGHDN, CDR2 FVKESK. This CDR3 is CASSQPGRMNTEAFF. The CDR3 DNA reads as TGTGCCAGCAGCCAACCAGGACGGATGAACACTGAAGCTTTCTTT.

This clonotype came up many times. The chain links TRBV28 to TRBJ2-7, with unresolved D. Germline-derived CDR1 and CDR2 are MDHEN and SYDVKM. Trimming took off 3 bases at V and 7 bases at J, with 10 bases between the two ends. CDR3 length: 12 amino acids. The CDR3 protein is CASSFPRREQYF. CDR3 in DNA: TGTGCCAGCAGTTTTCCCCGGCGTGAGCAGTACTTC.

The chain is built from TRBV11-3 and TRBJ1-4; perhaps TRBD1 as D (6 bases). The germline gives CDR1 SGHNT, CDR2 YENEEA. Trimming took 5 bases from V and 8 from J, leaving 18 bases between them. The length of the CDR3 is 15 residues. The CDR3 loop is CASSPSRGGREKLFF. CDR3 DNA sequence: TGTGCCAGCAGCCCGTCCAGGGGCGGGCGAGAAAAACTGTTTTTT. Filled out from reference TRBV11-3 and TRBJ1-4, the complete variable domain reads EAGVVQSPRYKIIEKKQPVAFWCNPISGHNTLYWYLQNLGQGPELLIRYENEEAVDDSQLPKDRFSAERLKGVDSTLKIQPAELGDSAVYLCASSPSRGGREKLFFGSGTQLSVL.

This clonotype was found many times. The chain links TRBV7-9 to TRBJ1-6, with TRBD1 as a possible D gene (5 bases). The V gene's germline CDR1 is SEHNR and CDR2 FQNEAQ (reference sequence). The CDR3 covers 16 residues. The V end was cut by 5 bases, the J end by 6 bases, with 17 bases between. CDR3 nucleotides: TGTGCCAGCAGCCTCGGGGCGGGGAGCCTTAATTCACCCCTCCACTTT. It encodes CASSLGAGSLNSPLHF.

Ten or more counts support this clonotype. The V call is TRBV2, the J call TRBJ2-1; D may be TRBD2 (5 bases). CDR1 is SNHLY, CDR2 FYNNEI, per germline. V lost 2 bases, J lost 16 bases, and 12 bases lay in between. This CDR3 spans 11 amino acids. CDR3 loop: CASSETLASFF. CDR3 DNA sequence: TGTGCCAGCAGTGAAACGCTAGCATCATTCTTC.

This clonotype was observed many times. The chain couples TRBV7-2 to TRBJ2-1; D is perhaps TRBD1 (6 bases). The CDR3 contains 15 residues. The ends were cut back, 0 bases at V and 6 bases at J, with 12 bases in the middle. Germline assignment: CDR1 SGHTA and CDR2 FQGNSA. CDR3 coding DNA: TGTGCCAGCAGCTTAGCGGGGGCCGTGAGCAATGAGCAGTTCTTC. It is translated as CASSLAGAVSNEQFF. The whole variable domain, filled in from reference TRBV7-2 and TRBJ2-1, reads GAGVSQSPSNKVTEKGKDVELRCDPISGHTALYWYRQSLGQGLEFLIYFQGNSAPDKSGLPSDRFSAERTGGSVSTLTIQRTQQEDSAVYLCASSLAGAVSNEQFFGPGTRLTVL.